The 13 T cell receptor beta chains below were found in one sample sequenced in a study of T-cell memory formation after mild COVID-19. TCRdb analysed the 5' RACE reads with MiXCR anew, one entry per CDR3 protein. Of approximately 340,000 distinct CDR3 sequences listed, 15% to 20% are singletons. Sequencing was done on a sample of PBMCs or a T cell subset sorted from them (not recorded which). All receptors come from a man younger than 35 who had mild COVID-19 (a few samples of this study predate the infection). Cell type and time point are not known.

This clonotype was picked up a small number of times. The chain combines TRBV5-1 with TRBJ2-7; 13 nucleotides line up with TRBD2. Trimming at V came to 4 bases and at J to 0 bases, leaving 4 bases not matched to a gene. This CDR3 has 16 amino acids. The V gene's germline CDR1 is SGHRS and CDR2 YFSETQ. DNA of the CDR3: TGCGCCAGCAGCCTAGGGACTAGCGGGGTCTCCTACGAGCAGTACTTC. It yields the protein CASSLGTSGVSYEQYF.

The gene calls are TRBV6-2 or TRBV6-3 and TRBJ2-7; no firm D call. This CDR3 region has 13 residues. The ends were cut back, 8 bases at V and 4 bases at J, with 15 bases in the middle. Germline V CDR1 and CDR2: MNHEY, SVGEGT. The CDR3 region is CASHHPGSYEQYF. As DNA, the CDR3 is TGTGCCAGCCACCACCCCGGGTCTTACGAGCAGTACTTC.

The chain joins TRBV27 to TRBJ1-2; 11 bases align to TRBD1. Germline CDR1 is MNHEY and CDR2 is SMNVEV (reference sequence). The CDR3 covers 16 residues. V trimming: 5 bases; J trimming: 4 bases; junction bases outside the gene matches: 9. This chain's CDR3 is CASSPKGQGGSYGYTF. Written as DNA, the CDR3 is TGTGCCAGCAGTCCGAAGGGACAGGGGGGCAGCTATGGCTACACCTTC.

The rearrangement uses TRBV29-1 and TRBJ2-7, with D unclear. Germline V gene sequence: CDR1 SQVTM, CDR2 ANQGSEA. The CDR3 totals 13 residues. V was shortened by 4 bases and J by 2 bases, with 12 bases between the two germline ends. The CDR3 sequence: CSVALMATYEQYF. The CDR3 DNA is TGCAGCGTTGCACTTATGGCCACCTACGAGCAGTACTTC.

The rearrangement uses TRBV7-8 and TRBJ1-1; 8 bases agree with TRBD1. Germline lookup yields CDR1 SGHVS and CDR2 FQNEAQ. The CDR3 length is 15 residues. The ends lost 0 bases at V and 6 bases at J; junction bases unmatched: 6. The CDR3 bases are TGTGCCAGCAGCTTAGCCCACGCAGGGGGCTCTGAAGCTTTCTTT. It is translated as CASSLAHAGGSEAFF.

This clonotype was recorded a few times. This rearrangement joins TRBV9 to TRBJ2-5; D is unresolved. This CDR3 contains 12 residues. Germline values: CDR1 SGDLS, CDR2 YYNGEE. V lost 1 base and J lost 3, with 4 bases in between. The DNA for the CDR3 is TGTGCCAGCAGCGTATCTGAAGAGACCCAGTACTTC. Its protein is CASSVSEETQYF. Full variable domain (rest looked up from reference TRBV9 and TRBJ2-5): DSGVTQTPKHLITATGQRVTLRCSPRSGDLSVYWYQQSLDQGLQFLIQYYNGEERAKGNILERFSAQQFPDLHSELNLSSLELGDSALYFCASSVSEETQYFGPGTRLLVL.

V usage is TRBV30 and J usage is TRBJ2-3; D tentatively reads TRBD1 or TRBD2 (5 bases each). Trimming left V 7 bases short and J 9 bases short, with 14 bases between. The V gene's germline CDR1 is GTSNPN and CDR2 SVGIG (reference sequence). This CDR3 spans 11 amino acids. CDR3 nucleotide sequence: TGTGCCTCGGGGCCTGGATCGACGCAGTATTTT. Protein: CASGPGSTQYF.

The gene calls are TRBV4-2 and TRBJ1-5; maybe TRBD1 (5 bases). V lost 0 bases and J 7 bases, leaving 22 bases between the germline ends. This CDR3 spans 18 amino acids. Looked up from germline, CDR1 is LGHNA and CDR2 is YNFKEQ. The CDR3 reads CASSQESGRGYRVQPQHF. In nucleotides, the CDR3 is TGTGCCAGCAGCCAAGAATCGGGGCGGGGGTATCGGGTGCAGCCCCAGCATTTT.

This clonotype was counted at least ten times. The gene calls are TRBV5-1 and TRBJ1-4; the match to TRBD1 covers 11 bases. Unmatched junction bases numbered 2, after V lost 0 bases and J lost 7 bases. The CDR3 spans 15 residues. The germline gives CDR1 SGHRS, CDR2 YFSETQ. The CDR3 protein is CASSLVGTGGEKLFF. DNA for the CDR3: TGCGCCAGCAGCTTGGTCGGGACAGGGGGTGAAAAACTGTTTTTT.

This clonotype turned up a few times. This chain uses TRBV4-1 with TRBJ1-6; 12 nucleotides align to TRBD1. The CDR3 length is 15 residues. The V gene end was trimmed by 5 bases and the J gene end by 13 bases; junction bases not matched to a gene: 9. Germline V gene data show CDR1 as MGHRA and CDR2 as YSYEKL. The DNA of the CDR3 is TGCGCCAGCAGCGGGTGGGACAGGGGGCCCAAGCCCCTCCACTTT. Its translation is CASSGWDRGPKPLHF.

This clonotype was seen a handful of times. The rearrangement uses TRBV11-2 and TRBJ1-1; D ambiguous. V dropped 1 base and J dropped 1 base, with 7 bases sitting between them. The CDR3 is made up of 14 amino acids. The V gene's germline CDR1 is SGHAT and CDR2 FQNNGV. The CDR3 protein is CASSLVRGNTEAFF. Written as DNA, the CDR3 is TGTGCCAGCAGCTTAGTGCGGGGGAACACTGAAGCTTTCTTT.

V gene TRBV6-2 or TRBV6-3 combines with J gene TRBJ2-3; 9 bases fit TRBD2. CDR3 length: 17 residues. Trimming removed 8 bases from V and 4 bases from J; junction bases left unmatched: 16. Germline V gene lookup returns CDR1 MNHEY and CDR2 SVGEGT. CDR3 coding DNA: TGTGCCAGCGGTTCCCGGCACATAGCGGGGGTGCCAGATACGCAGTATTTT. This sequence encodes CASGSRHIAGVPDTQYF.

This chain uses TRBV20-1 with TRBJ2-3; D call uncertain. The CDR3 consists of 17 residues. Trimming stripped 1 base from V and 4 bases from J, with 21 bases between. Germline-derived CDR1 and CDR2 are DFQATT and SNEGSKA (reference sequence). The CDR3 sequence is CSARGPPTEFDPDTQYF. In DNA form, the CDR3 reads TGCAGTGCTAGAGGACCCCCTACCGAATTTGACCCAGATACGCAGTATTTT.